The clone carrying this T cell receptor beta chain was detected a few times. The antigen remains undetermined. This specimen belongs to a study of post-analysis software for immune sequencing data. Trimming pared 3 bases from V and 2 bases from J, leaving 11 bases between. CDR1 is MGHRA, CDR2 YSYEKL, per germline. The CDR3 length is 14 residues. Study-wide points: Strong co-clustering by F measure linked samples that shared a preparation batch. In patients, 4 to 6 TRBV segments were more frequent than in controls, with TRBV5-6, TRBV5-1 and TRBV20-1 among them.

Unique molecular identifiers were present in the TCR beta cDNA libraries. MiXCR, run by TCRdb on the PCR reads, gives a single entry per CDR3 protein. The sample consists of 400,000 to 500,000 distinct CDR3 sequences, 39% of them appearing once. The sample comprised blood. V and J are TRBV4-1 and TRBJ2-7; D is possibly TRBD1 (5 bases). The TCR sequence derives from a girl aged 2-10 years with multiple sclerosis. CDR3 nucleotides: TGCGCCAGCAGCCATATAGTGACAGCCTACGAGCAGTACTTC. Protein: CASSHIVTAYEQYF.